This T cell receptor (beta chain) was sequenced in a study of Ad26.COV2.S vaccination and SARS-CoV-2 variants. Study-wide context: In the study, Ad26.COV2.S was injected intramuscularly once, or twice 56 days apart. Whole-study results and caveats: Vaccine recipients surpassed placebo recipients in spike-specific TCR breadth. People who got the vaccine or the placebo had similar non-spike TCR breadth.

The method was immunoSEQ multiplex PCR; TCRdb's version includes in-frame clones alone and lacks a portion of them. This repertoire shows about 480,000 clones, around nine tenths found once; its top ten account for 9.5% to 15%. The sample's treatment: over 15 received Ad26.COV2.S at low or high dose, single or two shots; 5 received placebo; per-sample allocation not given. Following the first vaccine or placebo injection, samples were taken on day 63. The V end lost 1 base, the J end lost 5 bases, and 11 bases lay between the germline ends. The V gene's germline CDR1 is LNHNV and CDR2 YYDKDF (reference sequence). CDR3 length: 14 residues. As for this clone: The antigen remains undetermined.

The rearrangement joins TRBV15 to TRBJ1-2, with D maybe TRBD1 (5 bases). The clonotype comes from a person aged 18-60 years who received the Ad26.COV2.S COVID-19 vaccine or a placebo. Sequencing used peripheral blood, obtained in a trial of Ad26.COV2.S vaccine versus placebo. The CDR3 nucleotides are TGTGCCACCAGCAGAGGACAGCGAGGGTATGGCTACACCTTC. This translates into CATSRGQRGYGYTF.